This TCR beta chain was observed in a study of OX40 agonist ivuxolimab in advanced cancers. On the study more broadly: Ivuxolimab, an antibody that agonizes OX40 (CD134), was administered to the patients. Two cutaneous melanoma patients and one hepatocellular carcinoma patient, three in all, had partial responses. Overall study results and limits: Relative to CD4+ cells, CD8+ T cells on average had more expanded clones. There was clonal expansion of CD4+ and CD8+ blood T cells by week 6 at 0.1 to 3.0 mg/kg.

Sequencing was performed with immunoSEQ multiplex PCR; in TCRdb, only in-frame clones are kept and a portion is missing. The table includes fewer than 65,000 clones, about 89% detected once. The CDR3 runs to 15 residues. The germline CDR1 and CDR2 sequences are MNHEY and SVGAGI. The V gene lost 6 bases and the J gene lost 4 bases, with 16 bases spanning the gap. Remarks on this clone: Its antigen is still unknown.

The receptor comes from an adult with an advanced solid tumor such as melanoma, head and neck, liver or kidney cancer. The gene calls are TRBV6-5 and TRBJ1-5, with TRBD1 as a possible D gene (5 bases). This material consisted of CD4+ or CD8+ T cells sorted from blood, taken in a trial of the OX40 agonist ivuxolimab. CDR3 coding DNA: TGTGCCAGCAGCACGAACCAGGGCATTAATCAGCCCCAGCATTTT. It encodes CASSTNQGINQPQHF.